The 6 T cell receptor beta chains given below trace back to one sample, sequenced in a study of beta chain features in type 1 diabetes. The whole isolated RNA underwent reverse transcription, so sequencing captured expressed TCRB transcripts. Some clones are missing from TCRdb's copy, which holds only in-frame ones; the method was immunoSEQ multiplex PCR. The sample yields almost 250,000 clones, 13% to 15% seen once. Sequencing was done on a sample of naive CD4+ T cells from blood. The receptors here all came from a woman in her 40s in good health.

This clone was counted a few times. The chain is built from TRBV9 and TRBJ1-4; D unresolved. The CDR3 runs 14 residues. Germline V gene data show CDR1 as SGDLS and CDR2 as YYNGEE. With 4 bases removed from V and 2 bases from J, the gap between germline ends came to 9 bases. CDR3 sequence (DNA): TGTGCCAGCAGCCCTGAGTCCACTAATGAAAAACTGTTTTTT. Translation: CASSPESTNEKLFF. The whole variable domain, filled in from reference TRBV9 and TRBJ1-4, reads DSGVTQTPKHLITATGQRVTLRCSPRSGDLSVYWYQQSLDQGLQFLIQYYNGEERAKGNILERFSAQQFPDLHSELNLSSLELGDSALYFCASSPESTNEKLFFGSGTQLSVL.

This clone was seen a handful of times. The rearrangement joins TRBV19 to TRBJ2-3; TRBD1 matches 7 bases. The length of the CDR3 is 15 residues. Germline V gene lookup returns CDR1 LNHDA and CDR2 SQIVND (reference sequence). The junction had 9 bases not matched to a gene; V was cut back by 7 bases and J by 2 bases. CDR3 in amino acids: CASTPRDRNTDTQYF. DNA of the CDR3: TGTGCCAGTACCCCCCGGGACAGAAACACAGATACGCAGTATTTT.

V usage is TRBV5-5 and J usage is TRBJ2-7; possible D gene TRBD2, 6 bases. The CDR3 length is 14 residues. V dropped 3 bases and J dropped 3 bases, with 13 bases sitting between them. Per the germline V gene, CDR1 is SGHKS and CDR2 is YYEKEE (reference sequence). In DNA form, the CDR3 reads TGTGCCAGCAGCTACCGGGGCGGGGTCTACGAGCAGTACTTC. It is translated as CASSYRGGVYEQYF.

This clone was counted only a few times. V and J are TRBV2 and TRBJ2-5; 9 bases are a match to TRBD2. J lost 7 bases, V lost 8 bases, and 11 bases had no gene match. Germline loops: CDR1 SNHLY, CDR2 FYNNEI. The CDR3 is made up of 14 amino acids. Here the CDR3 reads CASAGGTSWGTQYF. For the CDR3, the DNA is TGTGCCAGCGCGGGGGGGACTAGTTGGGGGACCCAGTACTTC. Full variable domain (rest looked up from reference TRBV2 and TRBJ2-5): EPEVTQTPSHQVTQMGQEVILRCVPISNHLYFYWYRQILGQKVEFLVSFYNNEISEKSEIFDDQFSVERPDGSNFTLKIRSTKLEDSAMYFCASAGGTSWGTQYFGPGTRLLVL.

This clone was seen only a few times. The rearrangement links TRBV2 to TRBJ1-1; the D gene is possibly TRBD1 (5 bases). CDR3 length: 14 amino acids. Trimming removed 0 bases from V and 6 bases from J, with 11 bases in between. The V gene's germline CDR1 is SNHLY and CDR2 FYNNEI. CDR3 loop: CASSEARGLAEAFF. CDR3 DNA sequence: TGTGCCAGCAGTGAAGCGCGGGGGTTGGCTGAAGCTTTCTTT.

Only a few counts were recorded for this clone. The CDR3 coding sequence is TGTGCCAGCAGCTCGCCTCGGACAGCCAACACCGGGGAGCTGTTTTTT. Amino acids: CASSSPRTANTGELFF. This chain connects TRBV5-4 to TRBJ2-2, with D possibly TRBD1 on 6 matching bases. The germline gives CDR1 SGHNT, CDR2 YYREEE (reference sequence). The CDR3 length is 16 residues. Trimming removed 3 bases from V and 2 bases from J, with 14 bases in between.